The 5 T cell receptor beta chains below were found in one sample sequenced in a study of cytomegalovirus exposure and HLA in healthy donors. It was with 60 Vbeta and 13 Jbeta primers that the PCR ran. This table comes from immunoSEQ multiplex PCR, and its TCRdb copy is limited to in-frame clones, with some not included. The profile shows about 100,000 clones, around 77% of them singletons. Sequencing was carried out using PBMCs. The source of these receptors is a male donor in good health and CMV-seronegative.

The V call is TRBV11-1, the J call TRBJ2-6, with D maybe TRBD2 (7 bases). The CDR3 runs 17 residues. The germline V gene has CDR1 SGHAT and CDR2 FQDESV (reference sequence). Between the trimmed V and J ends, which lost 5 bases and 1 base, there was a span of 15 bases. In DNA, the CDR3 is TGTGCCAGCAGCCAGGGGCAGGGAGGGTCTGGGGCCAACGTCCTGACTTTC. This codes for CASSQGQGGSGANVLTF. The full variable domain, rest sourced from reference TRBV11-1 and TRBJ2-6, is EAEVAQSPRYKITEKSQAVAFWCDPISGHATLYWYRQILGQGPELLVQFQDESVVDDSQLPKDRFSAERLKGVDSTLKIQPAELGDSAMYLCASSQGQGGSGANVLTFGAGSRLTVL.

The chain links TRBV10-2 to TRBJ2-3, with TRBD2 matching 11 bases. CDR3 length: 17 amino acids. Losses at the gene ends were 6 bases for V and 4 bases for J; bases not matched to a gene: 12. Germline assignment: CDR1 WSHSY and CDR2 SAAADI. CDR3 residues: CASRSFSGRAGSDTQYF. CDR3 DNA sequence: TGCGCCAGCAGATCCTTTAGCGGGAGGGCCGGGTCAGATACGCAGTATTTT.

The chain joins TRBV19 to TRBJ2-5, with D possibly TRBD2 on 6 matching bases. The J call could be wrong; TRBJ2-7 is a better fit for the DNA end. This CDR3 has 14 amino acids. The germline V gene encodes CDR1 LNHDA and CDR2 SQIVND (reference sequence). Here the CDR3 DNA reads TGTGCCACTCAGGGCCGACTAGGCTCCTACGAGCAGTACTTC. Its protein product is CATQGRLGSYEQYF.

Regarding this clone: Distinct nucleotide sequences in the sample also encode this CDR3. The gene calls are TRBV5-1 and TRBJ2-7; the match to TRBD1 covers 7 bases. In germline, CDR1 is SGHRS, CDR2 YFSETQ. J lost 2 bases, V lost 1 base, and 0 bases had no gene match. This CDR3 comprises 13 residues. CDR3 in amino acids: CASSLTGAYEQYF. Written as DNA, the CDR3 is TGCGCCAGCAGCTTGACAGGGGCCTACGAGCAGTACTTC.

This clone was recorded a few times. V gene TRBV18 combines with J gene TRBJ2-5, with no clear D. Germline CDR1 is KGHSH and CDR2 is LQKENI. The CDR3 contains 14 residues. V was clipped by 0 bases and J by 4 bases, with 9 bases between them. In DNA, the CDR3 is TGTGCCAGCTCACCACCGGGCCTCTCAGAGACCCAGTACTTC. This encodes CASSPPGLSETQYF.